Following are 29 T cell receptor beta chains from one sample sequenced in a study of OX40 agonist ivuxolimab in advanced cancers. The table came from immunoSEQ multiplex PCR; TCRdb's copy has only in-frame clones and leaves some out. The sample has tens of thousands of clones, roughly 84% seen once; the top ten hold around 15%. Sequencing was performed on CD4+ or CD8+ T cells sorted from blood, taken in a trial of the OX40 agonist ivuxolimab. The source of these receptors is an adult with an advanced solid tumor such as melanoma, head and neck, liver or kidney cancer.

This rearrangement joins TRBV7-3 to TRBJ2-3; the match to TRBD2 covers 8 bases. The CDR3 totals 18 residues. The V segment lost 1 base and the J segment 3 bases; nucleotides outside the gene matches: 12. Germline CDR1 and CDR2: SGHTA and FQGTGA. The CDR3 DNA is TGTGCCAGCAGCTTAAGGGGCCCCACGAGCGGGGGAACAGATACGCAGTATTTT. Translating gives CASSLRGPTSGGTDTQYF.

CDR3 residues: CASSMNANSYNEQFF. CDR3 DNA: TGTGCCAGTAGTATGAACGCTAACTCCTACAATGAGCAGTTCTTC. The chain is built from TRBV19 and TRBJ2-1; no clear D gene. CDR1 is LNHDA, CDR2 SQIVND, per germline (reference sequence). Trimming removed 3 bases at V and 0 bases at J, with 9 bases between. This CDR3 is built from 15 residues.

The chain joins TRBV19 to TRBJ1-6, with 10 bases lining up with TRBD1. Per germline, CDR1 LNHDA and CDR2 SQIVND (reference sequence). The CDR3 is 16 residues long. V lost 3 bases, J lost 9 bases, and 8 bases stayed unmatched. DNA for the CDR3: TGTGCCAGTAGTATCGATGGACAGGGGGAGGCTTCACCCCTCCACTTT. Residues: CASSIDGQGEASPLHF.

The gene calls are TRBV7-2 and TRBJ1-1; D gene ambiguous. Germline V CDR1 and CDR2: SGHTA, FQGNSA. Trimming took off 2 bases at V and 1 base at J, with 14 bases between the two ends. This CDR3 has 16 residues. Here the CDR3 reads CASSLKAAGSNTEAFF. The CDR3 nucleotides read TGTGCCAGCAGCTTAAAGGCGGCAGGTTCGAACACTGAAGCTTTCTTT.

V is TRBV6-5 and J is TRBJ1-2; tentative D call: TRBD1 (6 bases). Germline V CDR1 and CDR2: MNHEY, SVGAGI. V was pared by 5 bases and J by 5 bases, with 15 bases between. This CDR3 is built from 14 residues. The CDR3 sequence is CASSVQGSGYGYTF. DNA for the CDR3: TGTGCCAGCAGTGTACAGGGTTCTGGGTATGGCTACACCTTC.

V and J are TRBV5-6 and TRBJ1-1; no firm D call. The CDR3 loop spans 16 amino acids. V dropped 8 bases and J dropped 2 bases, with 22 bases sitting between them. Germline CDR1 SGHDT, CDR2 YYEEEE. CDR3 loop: CASAIEGLPFNTEAFF. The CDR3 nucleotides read TGTGCCAGTGCAATAGAGGGTCTACCCTTTAACACTGAAGCTTTCTTT.

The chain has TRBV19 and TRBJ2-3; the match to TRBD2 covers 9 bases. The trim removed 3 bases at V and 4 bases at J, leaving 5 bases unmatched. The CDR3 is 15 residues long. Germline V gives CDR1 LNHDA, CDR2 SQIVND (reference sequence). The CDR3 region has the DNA TGTGCCAGTAGTATTAGCGGGAGATCCCCAGATACGCAGTATTTT. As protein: CASSISGRSPDTQYF.

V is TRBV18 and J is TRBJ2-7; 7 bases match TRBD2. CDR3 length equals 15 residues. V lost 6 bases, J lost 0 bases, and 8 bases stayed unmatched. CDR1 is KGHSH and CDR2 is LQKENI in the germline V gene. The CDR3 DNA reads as TGTGCCAGCTCCTTCACTAGCGAGAGCTCCTACGAGCAGTACTTC. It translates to CASSFTSESSYEQYF.

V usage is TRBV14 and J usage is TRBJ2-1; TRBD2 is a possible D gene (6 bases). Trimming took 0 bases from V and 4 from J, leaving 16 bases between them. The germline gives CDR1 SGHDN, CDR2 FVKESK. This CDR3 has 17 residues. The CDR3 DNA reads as TGTGCCAGCAGCCAAGATCGGGGGACCCTCCGATACAATGAGCAGTTCTTC. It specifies CASSQDRGTLRYNEQFF.

CDR3 in amino acids: CASSSPFGGNSNQPQHF. In nucleotides, the CDR3 is TGTGCCAGCAGCTCACCCTTTGGAGGGAACAGCAATCAGCCCCAGCATTTT. The chain employs TRBV7-2 and TRBJ1-5; D uncertain. Germline V gene sequence: CDR1 SGHTA, CDR2 FQGNSA. The CDR3 length is 17 residues. V was cut by 4 bases and J by 1 base, with 17 bases left in between. Combining the CDR3 with reference TRBV7-2 and TRBJ1-5 gives the whole variable domain GAGVSQSPSNKVTEKGKDVELRCDPISGHTALYWYRQSLGQGLEFLIYFQGNSAPDKSGLPSDRFSAERTGGSVSTLTIQRTQQEDSAVYLCASSSPFGGNSNQPQHFGDGTRLSIL.

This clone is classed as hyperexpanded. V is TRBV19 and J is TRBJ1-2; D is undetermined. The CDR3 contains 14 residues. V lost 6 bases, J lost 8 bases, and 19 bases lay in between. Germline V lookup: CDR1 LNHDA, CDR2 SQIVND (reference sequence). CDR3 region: CASSTTRATGGYTF. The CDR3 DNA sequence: TGTGCCAGTAGCACGACGAGGGCTACTGGGGGCTACACCTTC.

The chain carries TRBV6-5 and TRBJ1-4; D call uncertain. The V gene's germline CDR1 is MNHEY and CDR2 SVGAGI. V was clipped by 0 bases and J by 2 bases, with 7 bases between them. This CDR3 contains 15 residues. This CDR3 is CASSYSSGTNEKLFF. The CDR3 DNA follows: TGTGCCAGCAGTTACTCCTCCGGTACTAATGAAAAACTGTTTTTT.

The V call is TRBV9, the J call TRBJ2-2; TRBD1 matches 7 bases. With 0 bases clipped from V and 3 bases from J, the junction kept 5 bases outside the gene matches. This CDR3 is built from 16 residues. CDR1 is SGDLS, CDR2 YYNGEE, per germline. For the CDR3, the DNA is TGTGCCAGCAGCGTAGGACAGGGACGTGACACCGGGGAGCTGTTTTTT. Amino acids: CASSVGQGRDTGELFF. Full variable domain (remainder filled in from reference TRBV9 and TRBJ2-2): DSGVTQTPKHLITATGQRVTLRCSPRSGDLSVYWYQQSLDQGLQFLIQYYNGEERAKGNILERFSAQQFPDLHSELNLSSLELGDSALYFCASSVGQGRDTGELFFGEGSRLTVL.

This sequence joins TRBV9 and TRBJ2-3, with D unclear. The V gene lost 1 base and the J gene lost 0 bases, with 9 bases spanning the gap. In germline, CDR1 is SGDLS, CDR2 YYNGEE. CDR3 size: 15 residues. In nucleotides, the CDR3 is TGTGCCAGCAGCGTAAGGGCCAGTAGCACAGATACGCAGTATTTT. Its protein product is CASSVRASSTDTQYF.

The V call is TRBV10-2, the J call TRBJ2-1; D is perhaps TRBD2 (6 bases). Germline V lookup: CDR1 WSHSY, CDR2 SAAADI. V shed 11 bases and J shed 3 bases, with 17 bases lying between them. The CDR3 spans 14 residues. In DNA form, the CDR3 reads TGCGCCGACAAGGCCGTGGAGGGCTACAATGAGCAGTTCTTC. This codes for CADKAVEGYNEQFF.

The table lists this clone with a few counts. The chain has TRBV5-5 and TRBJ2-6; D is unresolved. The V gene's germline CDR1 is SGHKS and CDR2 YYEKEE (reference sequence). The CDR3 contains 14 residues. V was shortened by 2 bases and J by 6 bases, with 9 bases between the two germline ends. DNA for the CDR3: TGTGCCAGCAGCTTAGTCGGGTCGGCCAACGTCCTGACTTTC. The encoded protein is CASSLVGSANVLTF.

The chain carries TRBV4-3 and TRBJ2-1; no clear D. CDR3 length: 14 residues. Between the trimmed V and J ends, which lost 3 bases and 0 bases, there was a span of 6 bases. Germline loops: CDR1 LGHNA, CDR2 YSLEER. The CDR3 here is CASSQQHSYNEQFF. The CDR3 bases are TGCGCCAGCAGCCAGCAGCACTCCTACAATGAGCAGTTCTTC.

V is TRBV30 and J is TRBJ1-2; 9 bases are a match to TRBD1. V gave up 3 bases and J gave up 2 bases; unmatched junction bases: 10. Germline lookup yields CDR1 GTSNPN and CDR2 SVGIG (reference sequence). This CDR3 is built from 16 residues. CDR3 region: CAWRKDRDRANYGYTF. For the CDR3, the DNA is TGTGCCTGGAGGAAAGACCGGGACAGGGCCAACTATGGCTACACCTTC.

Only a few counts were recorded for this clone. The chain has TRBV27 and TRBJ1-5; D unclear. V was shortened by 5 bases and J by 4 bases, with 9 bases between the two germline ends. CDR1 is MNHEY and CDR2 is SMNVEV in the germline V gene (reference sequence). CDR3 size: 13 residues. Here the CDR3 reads CASSESLNQPQHF. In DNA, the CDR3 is TGTGCCAGCAGTGAGTCCCTGAATCAGCCCCAGCATTTT.

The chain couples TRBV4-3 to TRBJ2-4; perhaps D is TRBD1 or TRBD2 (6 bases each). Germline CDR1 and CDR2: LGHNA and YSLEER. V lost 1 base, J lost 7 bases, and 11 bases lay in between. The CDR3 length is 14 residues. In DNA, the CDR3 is TGCGCCAGCAGCCAAGGGGCCGGGGGCAACATTCAGTACTTC. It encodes CASSQGAGGNIQYF.

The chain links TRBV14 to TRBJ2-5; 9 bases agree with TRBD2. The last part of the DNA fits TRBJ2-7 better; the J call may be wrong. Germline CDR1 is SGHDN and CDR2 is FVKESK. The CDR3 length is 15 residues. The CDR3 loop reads CASSPNAGGTAEQYF. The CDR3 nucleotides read TGTGCCAGCAGCCCTAACGCGGGAGGGACCGCCGAGCAGTACTTC.

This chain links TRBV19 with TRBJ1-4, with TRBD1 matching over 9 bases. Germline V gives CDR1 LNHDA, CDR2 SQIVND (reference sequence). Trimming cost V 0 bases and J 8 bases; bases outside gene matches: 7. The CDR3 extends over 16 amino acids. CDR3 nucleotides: TGTGCCAGTAGTATAGATCTTTGGACAGGGGTGGAAAAACTGTTTTTT. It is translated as CASSIDLWTGVEKLFF.

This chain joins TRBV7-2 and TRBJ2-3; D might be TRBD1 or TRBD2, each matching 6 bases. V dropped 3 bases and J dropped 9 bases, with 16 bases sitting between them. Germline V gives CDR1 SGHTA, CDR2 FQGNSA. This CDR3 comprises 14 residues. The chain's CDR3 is CASSFEPRGGTQYF. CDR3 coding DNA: TGTGCCAGCAGCTTCGAGCCCAGGGGAGGCACGCAGTATTTT.

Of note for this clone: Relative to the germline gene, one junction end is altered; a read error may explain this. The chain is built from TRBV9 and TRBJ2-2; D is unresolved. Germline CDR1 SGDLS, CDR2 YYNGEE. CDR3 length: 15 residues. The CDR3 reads CASSVGPANTGELFF. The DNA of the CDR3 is TGTGCCAGCAGCGTAGGCCCAGCGAATACCGGGGAGCTGTTTTTT.

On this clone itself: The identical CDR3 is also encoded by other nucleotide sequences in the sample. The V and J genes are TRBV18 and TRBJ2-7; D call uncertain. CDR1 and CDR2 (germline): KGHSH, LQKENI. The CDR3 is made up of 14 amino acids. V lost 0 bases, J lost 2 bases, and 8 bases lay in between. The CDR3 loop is CASSPPGLTYEQYF. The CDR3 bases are TGTGCCAGCTCACCACCCGGCCTAACCTACGAGCAGTACTTC.

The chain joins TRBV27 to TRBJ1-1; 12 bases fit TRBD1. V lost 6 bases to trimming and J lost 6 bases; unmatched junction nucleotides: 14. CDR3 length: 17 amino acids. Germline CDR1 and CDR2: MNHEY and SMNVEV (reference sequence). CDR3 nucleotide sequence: TGTGCCAGCAGCCTAATCGGGACAGGGGGCAGGAGGGCTGAAGCTTTCTTT. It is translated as CASSLIGTGGRRAEAFF.

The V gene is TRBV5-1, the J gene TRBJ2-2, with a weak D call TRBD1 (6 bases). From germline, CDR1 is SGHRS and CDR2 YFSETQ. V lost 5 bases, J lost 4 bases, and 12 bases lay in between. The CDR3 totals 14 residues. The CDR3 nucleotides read TGCGCCAGCAGAAGGGCGACAGGCACCGGGGAGCTGTTTTTT. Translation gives CASRRATGTGELFF.

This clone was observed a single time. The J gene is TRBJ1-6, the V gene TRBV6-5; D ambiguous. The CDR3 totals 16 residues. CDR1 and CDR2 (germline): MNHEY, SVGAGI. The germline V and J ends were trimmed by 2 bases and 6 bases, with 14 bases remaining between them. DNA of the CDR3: TGTGCCAGCAGTTACAAGGGTTTTAGTGGTAATTCACCCCTCCACTTT. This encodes CASSYKGFSGNSPLHF.

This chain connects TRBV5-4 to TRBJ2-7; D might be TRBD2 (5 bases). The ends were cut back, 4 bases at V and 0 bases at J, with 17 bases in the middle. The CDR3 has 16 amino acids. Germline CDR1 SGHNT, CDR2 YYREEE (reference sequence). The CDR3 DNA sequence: TGTGCCAGCAGCCAAGAAGGAGGACTGGCCTCCTACGAGCAGTACTTC. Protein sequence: CASSQEGGLASYEQYF.